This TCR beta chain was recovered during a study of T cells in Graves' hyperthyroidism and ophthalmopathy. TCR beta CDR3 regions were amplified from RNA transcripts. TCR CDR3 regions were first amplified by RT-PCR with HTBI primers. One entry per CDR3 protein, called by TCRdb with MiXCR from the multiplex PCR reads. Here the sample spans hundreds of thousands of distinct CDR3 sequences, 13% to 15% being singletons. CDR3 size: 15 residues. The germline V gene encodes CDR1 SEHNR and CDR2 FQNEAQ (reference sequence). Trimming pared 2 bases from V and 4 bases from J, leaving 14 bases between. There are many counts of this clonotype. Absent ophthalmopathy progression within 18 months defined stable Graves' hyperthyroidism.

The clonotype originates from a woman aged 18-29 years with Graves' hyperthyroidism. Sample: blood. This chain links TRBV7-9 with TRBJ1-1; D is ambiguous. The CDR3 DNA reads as TGTGCCAGCAGCTTAAGAGGCAGTCCGGCCACTGAAGCTTTCTTT. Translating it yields CASSLRGSPATEAFF. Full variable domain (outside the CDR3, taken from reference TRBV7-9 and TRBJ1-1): DTGVSQNPRHKITKRGQNVTFRCDPISEHNRLYWYRQTLGQGPEFLTYFQNEAQLEKSRLLSDRFSAERPKGSFSTLEIQRTEQGDSAMYLCASSLRGSPATEAFFGQGTRLTVV.